This section outlines one T cell receptor (beta chain) sequence together with its context. The specificity of this receptor is unknown. No base quality information exists; no much larger clone differs at one position. The CDR3 runs 13 amino acids, cysteine and phenylalanine included. Just the 39-base CDR3 DNA is kept, in frame starting at base 1. V is pared back by 3 bases and J by 4 bases, with 12 bases lying between the germline termini. CDR1 and CDR2 were assigned from the germline V gene (reference sequence) as GTSNPN and SVGIG. Stable Graves' hyperthyroidism was defined as no progression to ophthalmopathy during 18 months of follow-up. The hyperthyroidism patients were between 18 and 65 years old and newly diagnosed, with a disease duration of less than 2 months. Exclusion was applied to patients with uncontrolled infections, other autoimmune diseases, pregnancy or lactation. Diagnoses were based on clinical symptoms, serum thyroxine and TRAb, thyroid ultrasound and orbital computed tomography. Total RNA was extracted using Trizol reagent, and RNA quality was assessed on an Agilent 2100 Bioanalyzer.

These data originate in a study of T cells in Graves' hyperthyroidism and ophthalmopathy (dated by TCRdb to about 2019). Background for the entire study: A discovery cohort of approximately 97 patients, about 40 with Graves' ophthalmopathy and about 60 with stable Graves' hyperthyroidism, was used to find distinguishing TCR V-J signatures. The 85 to 100 discovery patients were divided at random into training and test sets in a 7:3 ratio. The paper describes TCR Vbeta CDR3 sequencing of 140 or so peripheral blood samples, made up of some 42 ophthalmopathy patients, around 73 hyperthyroidism patients and some 17 progressor patients. Prospective prediction of ophthalmopathy was tested in an independent validation cohort consisting of about 19 hyperthyroidism patients and some 17 patients who later progressed to ophthalmopathy. The study also compared thyroid tissue and blood T-cell repertoires from several Graves' hyperthyroidism patients. Following sampling, methimazole starting at 30 mg daily was given to hyperthyroidism patients, and high-dose intravenous methylprednisolone was given to ophthalmopathy patients. What the work shows at the level of the full study, not this receptor alone: Most expanded thyroid clonotypes (frequency above 0.001) were also detected in blood, suggesting blood repertoires may reflect thyroid immune responses. In validation, progression to ophthalmopathy was predicted by the model with roughly 69% sensitivity and 72.22% specificity, a median of approximately 6.5 months before onset. A model built on a 13 V-J signature distinguished ophthalmopathy from stable hyperthyroidism, reaching over 85% sensitivity and around 82% specificity in cross-validation and 80%/75% in testing. Sample size was not statistically predetermined, and investigators were not blinded to group allocation.

The TCR beta CDR3 regions were amplified from the RNA transcripts. The first round of RT-PCR for the TCR CDR3 was performed with the HTBI primer set and the Qiagen OneStep RT-PCR kit. Libraries were constructed in a second round of multiplex PCR, after which size selection and purification were carried out. Paired-end sequencing of the libraries was performed with 100 bp reads on an Illumina HiSeq2000. For the original study's pipeline: SOAPnuke was used to process the raw data, removing reads that contained adapters or uncalled bases, had a mean Phred below 15, or lacked an exact match to the constant primer or identifier. High-quality paired reads were merged using COPE v1.2.5, and each unique nucleotide sequence was defined as a clonotype. MiTCR v1.1 was used to align the clonotypes against IMGT TRBV, TRBD and TRBJ reference segments. The analysis included only V-J combinations with a frequency above 0.0001, which together covered roughly 99% of the repertoires. A TCS score was defined as the ratio of F50 (clonal expansion) to E x V (chaos), with BLOSUM62-based TCRdist applied between CDR3 peptides within each V-J. Welch's t-statistics and random forest reduced around 550 V-J features to 13, which were used in a naive Bayes classifier (R e1071). The Morisita-Horn index was used to measure how similar the thyroid and blood repertoires were. TCRdb applied fastp at Q25 and MiXCR to the public reads, then kept only in-frame beta chains. One record per CDR3 amino acid sequence lists the most common genes and DNA. The V and J calls shown here were made by TCRdb, not taken from the authors' results. The table for this sample lists roughly 570,000 distinct CDR3 sequences; under 60% of them were counted only once. The ten largest clones take up approximately 8.4% of the sample.

The clonotype was recovered from a woman younger than 35 with Graves' hyperthyroidism. The source material was peripheral blood or thyroid tissue (not recorded which). The sequence links TRBV30 to TRBJ1-1; the D segment could be TRBD1, given 5 matching bases. The CDR3 corresponds to CAWSSQVSTEAFF. The sequenced DNA is TGTGCCTGGAGCTCACAGGTGAGCACTGAAGCTTTCTTT.